Below are 21 T cell receptor beta chains sequenced from a single sample in a study of blood T cells in healthy people across ages. A second roughly 6 to 12 cycle PCR used barcoded and J-beta primers. TCRdb re-called the 5' RACE reads with MiXCR, one entry per CDR3 protein. This table has around 1,600,000 distinct CDR3 sequences, approximately 43% appearing once. Sequences were obtained from blood. The receptors stem from a woman aged 18 to 35 in good health.

This clonotype has a handful of counts. The CDR3 nucleotides are TGTGCCAGCAGTTACGGACAGGGACTCTCACCCCTCCACTTT. Translation gives CASSYGQGLSPLHF. The J gene is TRBJ1-6, the V gene TRBV12-3 or TRBV12-4, with TRBD1 matching over 8 bases. The V gene end was trimmed by 4 bases and the J gene end by 10 bases; junction bases not matched to a gene: 6. CDR3 length: 14 amino acids.

The chain uses TRBV3-1 and TRBJ2-1, with 9 bases lining up with TRBD2. Germline V gives CDR1 LGHDT, CDR2 YNNKEL (reference sequence). CDR3 length: 16 residues. Unmatched junction bases numbered 8, after V lost 4 bases and J lost 4 bases. The CDR3 spells CASSPRLADVYNEQFF. The CDR3 nucleotides read TGTGCCAGCAGCCCCCGACTAGCGGACGTGTACAATGAGCAGTTCTTC.

The chain employs TRBV6-2 or TRBV6-3 and TRBJ1-1; no reliable D call. Germline CDR1 and CDR2: MNHEY and SVGEGT. V was clipped by 6 bases and J by 0 bases, with 14 bases between them. This CDR3 contains 15 residues. The CDR3 spells CASRSGRNMNTEAFF. CDR3 bases: TGTGCCAGCAGATCGGGCCGTAACATGAACACTGAAGCTTTCTTT.

The chain couples TRBV28 to TRBJ2-7, with 7 bases identical to TRBD1. V was pared by 5 bases and J by 7 bases, with 11 bases of the junction left unmatched. The CDR3 contains 14 residues. Germline V gene lookup returns CDR1 MDHEN and CDR2 SYDVKM. The CDR3 sequence: CASSTLTGIFEQYF. DNA for the CDR3: TGTGCCAGCAGTACCCTGACAGGGATCTTTGAGCAGTACTTC. The whole variable domain, filled in from reference TRBV28 and TRBJ2-7, reads DVKVTQSSRYLVKRTGEKVFLECVQDMDHENMFWYRQDPGLGLRLIYFSYDVKMKEKGDIPEGYSVSREKKERFSLILESASTNQTSMYLCASSTLTGIFEQYFGPGTRLTVT.

This chain uses TRBV27 with TRBJ2-7; tentatively, D is TRBD1 (6 bases). This CDR3 contains 16 residues. Germline V gene lookup returns CDR1 MNHEY and CDR2 SMNVEV (reference sequence). The germline V and J ends were trimmed by 5 bases and 1 base, with 18 bases remaining between them. The CDR3 region is CASSPRQAQGSYEQYF. The CDR3 nucleotides read TGTGCCAGCAGTCCAAGACAGGCCCAAGGGTCCTACGAGCAGTACTTC.

This clonotype showed up just a few times. The chain combines TRBV6-5 with TRBJ2-7, with 14 bases aligning to TRBD2. The V and J ends lost 0 bases and 3 bases, in that order; junction bases with no gene match: 10. Germline loops: CDR1 MNHEY, CDR2 SVGAGI. The CDR3 is 19 residues long. CDR3 nucleotide sequence: TGTGCCAGCAGTTACTCGGGGGGACTAGCGGGAGAGGGGTTCTACGAGCAGTACTTC. Its protein product is CASSYSGGLAGEGFYEQYF.

V usage is TRBV20-1 and J usage is TRBJ2-7, with TRBD1 matching 9 bases. Trimming took 1 base from V and 3 from J; bases not matched to a gene: 16. The CDR3 has 18 amino acids. Germline V CDR1 and CDR2: DFQATT, SNEGSKA (reference sequence). CDR3: CSARGRLGTGGFFYEQYF. In DNA form, the CDR3 reads TGCAGTGCTAGAGGTCGCTTAGGTACAGGGGGCTTCTTCTACGAGCAGTACTTC.

The sample holds a few counts of this clonotype. The chain is built from TRBV9 and TRBJ2-1; 9 bases match TRBD1. The germline V gene encodes CDR1 SGDLS and CDR2 YYNGEE. The CDR3 loop spans 16 amino acids. V lost 1 base and J lost 1; bases outside the gene matches: 3. The CDR3 region has the DNA TGTGCCAGCAGCGTACGGACAGGGGCGTCCTACAATGAGCAGTTCTTC. Translating gives CASSVRTGASYNEQFF. Filled out from reference TRBV9 and TRBJ2-1, the complete variable domain reads DSGVTQTPKHLITATGQRVTLRCSPRSGDLSVYWYQQSLDQGLQFLIQYYNGEERAKGNILERFSAQQFPDLHSELNLSSLELGDSALYFCASSVRTGASYNEQFFGPGTRLTVL.

This rearrangement joins TRBV10-3 to TRBJ2-1; TRBD2 aligns across 12 bases. V lost 0 bases and J lost 6; bases outside the gene matches: 6. The CDR3 runs 17 residues. Germline assignment: CDR1 ENHRY and CDR2 SYGVKD. The CDR3 bases are TGTGCCATCAGTGAGTCCCTAGCGGGGGGGTTAGCCAATGAGCAGTTCTTC. This encodes CAISESLAGGLANEQFF.

This sequence joins TRBV12-3 or TRBV12-4 and TRBJ1-2; D gene ambiguous. V was trimmed by 0 bases and J by 4 bases, leaving 12 bases between them. CDR3 length: 15 residues. CDR3 sequence (DNA): TGTGCCAGCAGTTTAGCGCTAGCAGGTAGCTATGGCTACACCTTC. This gives the protein CASSLALAGSYGYTF.

J is TRBJ2-5 and V is TRBV6-6; no clear D gene. The germline V and J ends were trimmed by 2 bases and 3 bases, with 10 bases remaining between them. The CDR3 is made up of 14 amino acids. Germline V gene lookup returns CDR1 MNHNY and CDR2 SVGAGI (reference sequence). CDR3 nucleotides: TGTGCCAGCAGTTACGAACGGTACAAAGAGACCCAGTACTTC. This sequence encodes CASSYERYKETQYF.

This chain connects TRBV30 to TRBJ1-3, with D unclear. CDR1 GTSNPN and CDR2 SVGIG come from the germline V gene (reference sequence). Trimming stripped 3 bases from V and 2 bases from J, with 8 bases between. The CDR3 sequence is 13 residues long. CDR3 sequence reads: CAWRRVAGNTIYF. The CDR3 DNA follows: TGTGCCTGGAGGAGGGTTGCTGGAAACACCATATATTTT.

This clonotype appeared a few times. The chain uses TRBV6-2 or TRBV6-3 and TRBJ2-3; the D gene is possibly TRBD2 (6 bases). The V end was cut by 0 bases, the J end by 3 bases, with 10 bases between. In germline, CDR1 is MNHEY, CDR2 SVGEGT. The CDR3 contains 15 residues. As DNA, the CDR3 is TGTGCCAGCAGTTACTCGTCAGGGAGGACAGATACGCAGTATTTT. It translates to CASSYSSGRTDTQYF.

The genes are TRBV7-2 and TRBJ2-1, with 7 bases identical to TRBD1. There are 15 residues in the CDR3. Germline values: CDR1 SGHTA, CDR2 FQGNSA. The J segment lost 3 bases and the V segment lost 4 bases, leaving 6 bases of the junction unmatched. CDR3 nucleotides: TGTGCCAGCAGCTCACAGGGGTTTGGCTACAATGAGCAGTTCTTC. Encoded protein: CASSSQGFGYNEQFF.

This clonotype was counted only a few times. The V call is TRBV2, the J call TRBJ1-1, with D hard to call. The CDR3 extends over 14 amino acids. Germline V gene data show CDR1 as SNHLY and CDR2 as FYNNEI. The ends were cut back, 6 bases at V and 1 base at J, with 12 bases in the middle. DNA of the CDR3: TGTGCCAGCAGCGTAGAACCGGGGAACACTGAAGCTTTCTTT. It specifies CASSVEPGNTEAFF.

V and J are TRBV6-2 or TRBV6-3 and TRBJ2-7; the D is unclear. The CDR3 runs to 12 residues. V was shortened by 6 bases and J by 7 bases, with 13 bases between the two germline ends. CDR1 and CDR2 from the germline V gene are MNHEY and SVGEGT. CDR3 in DNA: TGTGCCAGCAGACGGTCCCCGGTTGAGCAGTACTTC. Translation: CASRRSPVEQYF.

The chain links TRBV7-2 to TRBJ1-5, with TRBD1 as a possible D gene (6 bases). The CDR3 covers 14 residues. The V end lost 6 bases, the J end lost 3 bases, and 12 bases lay between the germline ends. The germline gives CDR1 SGHTA, CDR2 FQGNSA. The CDR3 sequence is CASSYTGSNQPQHF. The CDR3 nucleotides read TGTGCCAGCAGTTATACAGGGTCCAATCAGCCCCAGCATTTT.

Points on this clonotype: A much larger clone lies a single base off, so this may be a read error. The chain recombines TRBV15 with TRBJ2-7, with TRBD2 matching over 13 bases. This CDR3 comprises 17 residues. Germline V CDR1 and CDR2: LNHNV, YYDKDF (reference sequence). CDR3 DNA sequence: TGTGCCACCAGCAGAGTCACTAGCGGGAGGGTCCGCTACGAGCGGTACTTC. Its translation is CATSRVTSGRVRYERYF.

CDR3 in amino acids: CASSLAISGYNEQFF. The CDR3 DNA is TGTGCCAGCAGCTTAGCTATTAGCGGCTACAATGAGCAGTTCTTC. V usage is TRBV7-6 and J usage is TRBJ2-1; weak D call: TRBD2 (6 bases). Germline V gives CDR1 SGHVS, CDR2 FNYEAQ. CDR3 length equals 15 residues. V lost 0 bases to trimming and J lost 3 bases, with 9 bases between them.

V is TRBV5-6 and J is TRBJ2-3, with a possible D match to TRBD2 (6 bases). The V gene's germline CDR1 is SGHDT and CDR2 YYEEEE. V lost 6 bases and J lost 7, with 12 bases in between. The CDR3 extends over 12 amino acids. The CDR3 here is CASTRRGNTQYF. CDR3 bases: TGTGCCAGCACCCGCCGGGGGAATACGCAGTATTTT.

The V call is TRBV14, the J call TRBJ2-1, with a possible D match to TRBD1 (5 bases). V was cut by 4 bases and J by 6 bases, with 10 bases left in between. The CDR3 sequence is 13 residues long. Per germline, CDR1 SGHDN and CDR2 FVKESK. CDR3: CASSPNRPNEQFF. The CDR3, as DNA: TGTGCCAGCAGCCCCAACAGGCCCAATGAGCAGTTCTTC.